The source of this T cell receptor (beta chain) is a study of T cells in Graves' hyperthyroidism and ophthalmopathy. Clinical symptoms, serum thyroxine, TRAb, thyroid ultrasound and orbital computed tomography informed diagnoses. An approximately 10 ml volume of fresh peripheral blood provided the PBMCs. The CDR3 has 12 residues. V lost 6 bases and J 6 bases, leaving 11 bases between the germline ends. CDR1 is MNHEY and CDR2 is SMNVEV in the germline V gene (reference sequence). The CDR3 regions of TCR beta were amplified from RNA transcripts. A set of HTBI primers served as the primers for a first-round RT-PCR of the TCR CDR3. TCRdb passed the multiplex PCR reads through MiXCR, listing each CDR3 protein once. The table records 360,000 or so distinct CDR3 sequences, 18% of them present only once. This clonotype appeared many times. Its antigen is undetermined. Study-level points and caveats: In validation, the model predicted ophthalmopathy. These predictions came a median approximately six months before onset. In blood, most of the thyroid clonotypes expanded above 0.001 were also present.

The TCR sequence derives from a woman aged 40 to 50 with Graves' ophthalmopathy. Material for sequencing was blood. The chain uses TRBV27 and TRBJ1-2; a possible D gene is TRBD1 (5 bases). CDR3 residues: CASRLAGNGYTF. The CDR3 region has the DNA TGTGCCAGCAGGCTAGCAGGGAATGGCTACACCTTC.